This is a list of T cell receptor beta chains from one sample in a study of T cells in Graves' hyperthyroidism and ophthalmopathy. MiXCR, applied by TCRdb to the multiplex PCR reads, yields one record per CDR3 protein. The profile shows approximately 330,000 distinct CDR3 sequences, under 25% of them singletons. Sequencing used blood. Every receptor here comes from a woman aged 45-60 years with Graves' hyperthyroidism. Each CDR3 is given with its conserved first and last residue. Each record gives: V gene, clone size, D gene, J gene, CDR3 length, CDR3 DNA, CDR3 protein. D genes are given only for firm matches. Clone size is shown for a subset of rows, as once, few, many or a class of expanded clone.

>TRBV28|.|.|TRBJ1-6|15
TGTGCCAGCAGTTTGGGTCAGGGTTCCCGTTCACCCCTCCACTTT
CASSLGQGSRSPLHF
>TRBV7-2|.|TRBD1|TRBJ2-7|14
TGTGCCAGCAGCTTAGCCCAGGGGGCGCGGGAGCAGTACTTC
CASSLAQGAREQYF
>TRBV7-8|many|.|TRBJ2-5|14
TGTGCCAGCAGCCCCGTGAGGGAGCGAGAGACCCAGTACTTC
CASSPVRERETQYF
>TRBV7-6|.|.|TRBJ1-1|15
TGTGCCAGCAGCCTTGAAGCTGGGGGCCGGGGTGAAGCTCTCTTT
CASSLEAGGRGEALF
>TRBV2|many|.|TRBJ2-1|14
TGTGCCAGCAGTTCAGACCTAACTACCCGAGAGCAGTTCTTC
CASSSDLTTREQFF
>TRBV2|many|.|TRBJ1-1|14
TGTGCCAGCGGCCGTGGCAGAGTGAACACTGAAGCTTTCTTT
CASGRGRVNTEAFF
>TRBV28|many|.|TRBJ2-7|15
TGTGCCAGCAGTTCCCCGCAGTCAGGAACCTACGAGCAGTACTTC
CASSSPQSGTYEQYF
>TRBV7-2|many|.|TRBJ2-5|13
TGTGCCAGCAGCTCCGGACAGAAAGAGACCCAGTACTTC
CASSSGQKETQYF
>TRBV6-5|once|TRBD2|TRBJ2-5|18
TGTGCCAGCAGCGTCACCCGTCAATCCGGGACTATCCAAGAGACCCAGTACTTC
CASSVTRQSGTIQETQYF
>TRBV27|.|TRBD2|TRBJ2-7|15
TGTGCCAGCACCTCTGAGGGACTAGGCCCTGAGGAGCAGTACTTC
CASTSEGLGPEEQYF
>TRBV28|many|TRBD1|TRBJ2-1|16
TGTGCCAGCAGTTTCACTGACAGGGGCCCCTACAATGAGCAGTTCTTC
CASSFTDRGPYNEQFF
>TRBV19|few|.|TRBJ1-4|17
TGTGCCAGCAAACCGGGACAACCATCCTCAACTAATGAAAAACTGTTTTTT
CASKPGQPSSTNEKLFF
>TRBV12-3/TRBV12-4|many|.|TRBJ1-2|15
TGTGCCAGCAGTTTAGCGCTACAGGTCCCTAAGGGCTACACCTTC
CASSLALQVPKGYTF